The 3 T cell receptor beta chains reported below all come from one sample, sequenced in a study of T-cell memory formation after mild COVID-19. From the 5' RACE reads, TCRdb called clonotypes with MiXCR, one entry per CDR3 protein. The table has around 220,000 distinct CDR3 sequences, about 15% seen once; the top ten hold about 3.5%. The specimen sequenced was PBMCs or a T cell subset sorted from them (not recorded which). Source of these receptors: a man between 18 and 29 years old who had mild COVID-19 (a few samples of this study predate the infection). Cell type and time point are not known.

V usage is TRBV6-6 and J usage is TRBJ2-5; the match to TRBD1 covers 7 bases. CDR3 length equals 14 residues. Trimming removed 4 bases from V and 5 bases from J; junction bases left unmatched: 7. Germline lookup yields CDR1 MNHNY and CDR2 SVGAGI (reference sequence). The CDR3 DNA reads TGTGCCAGCAGTTCCCCGACAGGGACGGAGACCCAGTACTTC. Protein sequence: CASSSPTGTETQYF.

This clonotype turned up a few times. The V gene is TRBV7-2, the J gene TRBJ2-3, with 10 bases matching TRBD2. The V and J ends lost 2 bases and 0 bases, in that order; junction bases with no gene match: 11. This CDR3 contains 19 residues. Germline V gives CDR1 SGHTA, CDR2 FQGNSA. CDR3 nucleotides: TGTGCCAGCAGCTTATATCGCACTAGCGGGGCCACTAGCACAGATACGCAGTATTTT. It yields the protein CASSLYRTSGATSTDTQYF.

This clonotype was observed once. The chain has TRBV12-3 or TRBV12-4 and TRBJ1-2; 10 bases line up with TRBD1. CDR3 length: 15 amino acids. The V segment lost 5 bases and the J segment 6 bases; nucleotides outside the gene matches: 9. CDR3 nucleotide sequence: TGTGCCAGCAGTCCGGACAGGGGGATTGAGGATGGCTACACCTTC. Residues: CASSPDRGIEDGYTF.